Following are 19 T cell receptor beta chains from one sample sequenced in a study of T cell responses to AZD1222 COVID-19 vaccine. Profiling relied on immunoSEQ multiplex PCR, and the TCRdb table lists in-frame clones only, not all of them. The sample has under 170,000 clones; around 90% are singletons. Sequencing used peripheral blood, obtained 28 days after the second AZD1222 dose. These receptors were collected from an adult who received the AZD1222 COVID-19 vaccine.

The DNA of the CDR3 is TGCGCCAGCAGCTTGGGCGCCTCCGGGGGCGATATCTATGGCTACACCTTC. It is translated as CASSLGASGGDIYGYTF. The V and J genes are TRBV5-1 and TRBJ1-2, with D possibly matching TRBD1 (6 bases). The CDR3 sequence is 17 residues long. Per germline, CDR1 SGHRS and CDR2 YFSETQ. V was trimmed by 0 bases and J by 4 bases, leaving 19 bases between them. Together with reference TRBV5-1 and TRBJ1-2, the CDR3 gives the full variable domain: KAGVTQTPRYLIKTRGQQVTLSCSPISGHRSVSWYQQTPGQGLQFLFEYFSETQRNKGNFPGRFSGRQFSNSRSEMNVSTLELGDSALYLCASSLGASGGDIYGYTFGSGTRLTVV.

V usage is TRBV3-1 (or the pseudogene TRBV3-2) and J usage is TRBJ1-1; 8 positions match TRBD1. Trimming at V came to 1 base and at J to 1 base, leaving 5 bases not matched to a gene. The CDR3 consists of 16 residues. The germline gives CDR1 LGHDT, CDR2 YNNKEL (reference sequence). The CDR3 coding sequence is TGTGCCAGCAGCCAAGGGCTGGGACAGGCGAACACTGAAGCTTTCTTT. This translates into CASSQGLGQANTEAFF.

The chain is built from TRBV10-3 and TRBJ2-1; 8 bases fit TRBD2. The CDR3 has 15 amino acids. J was trimmed by 6 bases and V by 7 bases; bases with no gene match: 11. CDR1 ENHRY and CDR2 SYGVKD come from the germline V gene. For the CDR3, the DNA is TGTGCCATCACCGACGGGACTAGTAACTCCAATGAGCAGTTCTTC. Protein product: CAITDGTSNSNEQFF.

The rearrangement uses TRBV10-3 and TRBJ1-2; 8 positions agree with TRBD1. The CDR3 runs 15 residues. The V gene's germline CDR1 is ENHRY and CDR2 SYGVKD. The V segment lost 3 bases and the J segment 6 bases; nucleotides outside the gene matches: 9. CDR3 loop: CAISDSGQGKDGYTF. CDR3 nucleotides: TGTGCCATCAGTGATTCCGGACAGGGTAAGGATGGCTACACCTTC.

This clone was seen just once. The chain is built from TRBV19 and TRBJ2-4; D is tentatively TRBD1 or TRBD2 (5 bases each). The germline V gene has CDR1 LNHDA and CDR2 SQIVND (reference sequence). CDR3 length equals 16 residues. V shed 3 bases and J shed 2 bases, with 14 bases lying between them. The CDR3 DNA sequence: TGTGCCAGTAGTATGGAGGCAGGGACGCCCAAAAACATTCAGTACTTC. Protein: CASSMEAGTPKNIQYF.

The chain uses TRBV30 and TRBJ1-1; 8 bases agree with TRBD1. From germline, CDR1 is GTSNPN and CDR2 SVGIG (reference sequence). V was pared by 2 bases and J by 2 bases, with 7 bases of the junction left unmatched. The CDR3 consists of 15 residues. The CDR3 bases are TGTGCCTGGAGTCCTTCAGGGGGCCTCAACACTGAAGCTTTCTTT. It encodes CAWSPSGGLNTEAFF.

Only a few counts were recorded for this clone. This chain joins TRBV4-1 and TRBJ1-1; possible D gene TRBD1, 6 bases. Germline CDR1 MGHRA, CDR2 YSYEKL. The CDR3 covers 15 residues. Trimming stripped 3 bases from V and 0 bases from J, with 11 bases between. CDR3 amino acids: CASSHKDSLNTEAFF. The CDR3 DNA follows: TGCGCCAGCAGCCACAAGGACAGCCTGAACACTGAAGCTTTCTTT.

The rearrangement links TRBV5-1 to TRBJ1-1; D is perhaps TRBD1 (6 bases). Germline lookup yields CDR1 SGHRS and CDR2 YFSETQ. V lost 4 bases and J lost 1, with 11 bases in between. The CDR3 runs to 14 residues. For the CDR3, the DNA is TGCGCCAGCAGCACGGGACACTCGAACACTGAAGCTTTCTTT. This codes for CASSTGHSNTEAFF.

The chain couples TRBV29-1 to TRBJ2-1; D uncertain. V lost 5 bases and J 2 bases, leaving 13 bases between the germline ends. The CDR3 has 14 residues. Germline-derived CDR1 and CDR2 are SQVTM and ANQGSEA. CDR3 protein: CSVLHPVTYNEQFF. The CDR3 DNA reads TGCAGCGTTCTCCATCCGGTTACCTACAATGAGCAGTTCTTC.

This clone appeared a single time. The chain is built from TRBV27 and TRBJ2-1; TRBD2 matches 8 bases. Germline V gene lookup returns CDR1 MNHEY and CDR2 SMNVEV (reference sequence). The CDR3 has 17 residues. Trimming cost V 5 bases and J 0 bases; bases outside gene matches: 9. The CDR3 is CASSLPLAASSYNEQFF. The DNA of the CDR3 is TGTGCCAGCAGTCTTCCACTAGCGGCAAGCTCCTACAATGAGCAGTTCTTC.

This clone was counted a single time. Other nucleotide sequences in the sample specify the same CDR3. The chain links TRBV6-5 to TRBJ1-1; D call uncertain. The CDR3 sequence is 11 residues long. The germline V gene has CDR1 MNHEY and CDR2 SVGAGI. V was pared by 8 bases and J by 1 base, with 5 bases between. CDR3 sequence reads: CASRWNTEAFF. In nucleotides, the CDR3 is TGTGCCAGCCGGTGGAACACTGAAGCTTTCTTT.

CDR3 nucleotide sequence: TGTGCCAGCGACGAACAGCCAAACACTGAAGCTTTCTTT. Translation gives CASDEQPNTEAFF. This rearrangement joins TRBV6-5 to TRBJ1-1, with D hard to call. Trimming shortened V by 8 bases and J by 2 bases, and 12 bases separated the two germline ends. CDR3 length equals 13 residues. Germline-derived CDR1 and CDR2 are MNHEY and SVGAGI.

The V and J genes are TRBV6-1 and TRBJ1-5; no reliable D call. The germline gives CDR1 MNHNS, CDR2 SASEGT. The CDR3 is made up of 15 amino acids. Trimming took 1 base from V and 5 from J, leaving 12 bases between them. CDR3 residues: CASSEVGSRDQPQHF. CDR3 DNA sequence: TGTGCCAGCAGTGAAGTGGGGTCGCGGGATCAGCCCCAGCATTTT.

The chain recombines TRBV4-1 with TRBJ2-1; 7 bases are a match to TRBD2. This CDR3 is 17 amino acids long. V gave up 5 bases and J gave up 0 bases; unmatched junction bases: 10. Germline V gene sequence: CDR1 MGHRA, CDR2 YSYEKL. CDR3 DNA: TGCGCCAGCAGCAAAAGGGAGGGCGGGAGCTCCTACAATGAGCAGTTCTTC. Translating it yields CASSKREGGSSYNEQFF.

The chain joins TRBV6-4 to TRBJ2-1; 13 bases align to TRBD2. This CDR3 has 19 residues. V lost 4 bases to trimming and J lost 0 bases; unmatched junction nucleotides: 9. Germline values: CDR1 MRHNA, CDR2 SNTAGT. The CDR3 region has the DNA TGTGCCAGCAGTGCCTCGGGGACTAGCGGGGCTAGCTCCTACAATGAGCAGTTCTTC. It codes for CASSASGTSGASSYNEQFF.

The rearrangement links TRBV30 to TRBJ2-1, with 9 positions matching TRBD2. The germline gives CDR1 GTSNPN, CDR2 SVGIG (reference sequence). J gave up 3 bases and V 2 bases, and 5 bases lay outside the gene matches. The CDR3 runs 15 residues. The CDR3 region is CAWSRSSGGYNEQFF. The CDR3 DNA is TGTGCCTGGAGTCGTAGTAGCGGGGGCTACAATGAGCAGTTCTTC.

The V and J genes are TRBV19 and TRBJ2-1; TRBD2 is a possible D gene (6 bases). In germline, CDR1 is LNHDA, CDR2 SQIVND (reference sequence). The V gene lost 2 bases and the J gene lost 8 bases, with 10 bases spanning the gap. CDR3 size: 13 residues. CDR3: CASSISGGDEQFF. CDR3 nucleotides: TGTGCCAGTAGTATATCCGGAGGGGATGAGCAGTTCTTC.

The chain uses TRBV6-1 and TRBJ1-2; D call uncertain. Germline V gene sequence: CDR1 MNHNS, CDR2 SASEGT. Between the trimmed V and J ends, which lost 2 bases and 4 bases, there was a span of 14 bases. This CDR3 has 15 amino acids. The CDR3, as DNA: TGTGCCAGCAGTGAAAACGACCCACAAGGCTATGGCTACACCTTC. This codes for CASSENDPQGYGYTF.

The chain couples TRBV13 to TRBJ2-7, with 10 nucleotides matching TRBD1. The CDR3 totals 15 residues. The ends lost 4 bases at V and 3 bases at J; junction bases unmatched: 6. Germline V lookup: CDR1 PRHDT, CDR2 FYEKMQ (reference sequence). The CDR3 is CASSSLRDRGYEQYF. In DNA form, the CDR3 reads TGTGCCAGCAGCTCACTCAGGGACAGGGGCTACGAGCAGTACTTC. The variable domain in full, completed from reference TRBV13 and TRBJ2-7, reads AAGVIQSPRHLIKEKRETATLKCYPIPRHDTVYWYQQGPGQDPQFLISFYEKMQSDKGSIPDRFSAQQFSDYHSELNMSSLELGDSALYFCASSSLRDRGYEQYFGPGTRLTVT.